The sequence of this T cell receptor beta chain was determined in a study of blood T cell repertoires in COVID-19. Overall study: Samples of COVID-19 (acute and convalescent) were obtained from the United States, Italy and Spain.

This CDR3 contains 13 residues. V lost 6 bases to trimming and J lost 3 bases, with 11 bases between them. Germline assignment: CDR1 MNHEY and CDR2 SMNVEV (reference sequence). Authors' data handling: Estimation of nucleated cell counts was performed using reference gene primer amplification. Profiled with immunoSEQ multiplex PCR; TCRdb holds only in-frame clones, not every one. The DNA was the basis for D and trimming; V, J and clone size are from that table. The sample lists hundreds of thousands of clones, around nine tenths occurring once. The specimen sequenced was peripheral blood. The receptor comes from a woman aged 60-75 years who had recovered from COVID-19. The chain employs TRBV27 and TRBJ1-1; D is possibly TRBD1 (6 bases). CDR3 amino acids: CASRDRPYTEAFF. CDR3 bases: TGTGCCAGCAGGGACAGACCCTACACTGAAGCTTTCTTT.